The 26 T cell receptor beta chains in this list originate from one sample, sequenced in a study of blood T cell repertoires in COVID-19. Some clones are missing from TCRdb's copy, which holds only in-frame ones; the method was immunoSEQ multiplex PCR. The table lists some 220,000 clones, roughly 84% of them singletons. Source material: peripheral blood. The receptors come from a man aged 50 or older with active or convalescent COVID-19.

This chain joins TRBV4-1 and TRBJ1-2, with TRBD1 identical over 10 bases. The V segment lost 6 bases and the J segment 8 bases; nucleotides outside the gene matches: 9. The CDR3 runs to 14 residues. CDR1 is MGHRA, CDR2 YSYEKL, per germline. The CDR3 region has the DNA TGCGCCAGCAGTCCCGACAGGGGGCCCAGAGGCTACACCTTC. Its translation: CASSPDRGPRGYTF.

The chain uses TRBV6-5 and TRBJ1-4; weak D call: TRBD1 (5 bases). The V gene's germline CDR1 is MNHEY and CDR2 SVGAGI. The germline V and J ends were trimmed by 2 bases and 0 bases, with 7 bases remaining between them. The CDR3 contains 15 residues. In nucleotides, the CDR3 is TGTGCCAGCAGTTACAGGGGCCCAACTAATGAAAAACTGTTTTTT. Amino acids: CASSYRGPTNEKLFF.

This rearrangement joins TRBV18 to TRBJ2-1; 8 nucleotides match TRBD2. Per the germline V gene, CDR1 is KGHSH and CDR2 is LQKENI. The CDR3 loop spans 15 amino acids. J was trimmed by 3 bases and V by 1 base; bases with no gene match: 2. The CDR3, as DNA: TGTGCCAGCTCACCACTAGCGGGACTCTACAATGAGCAGTTCTTC. It encodes CASSPLAGLYNEQFF.

The V and J genes are TRBV28 and TRBJ1-5; 10 bases map to TRBD1. This CDR3 comprises 16 residues. Germline V gene sequence: CDR1 MDHEN, CDR2 SYDVKM. V shed 4 bases and J 4 bases; nucleotides not matched to a gene: 7. For the CDR3, the DNA is TGTGCCAGCAGTTCGGGACAGGGGAAGCGTAATCAGCCCCAGCATTTT. This encodes CASSSGQGKRNQPQHF.

The chain carries TRBV7-3 and TRBJ2-3; 11 positions match TRBD1. CDR3 length: 15 amino acids. Germline CDR1 reads SGHTA; CDR2 reads FQGTGA. J was trimmed by 4 bases and V by 4 bases; bases with no gene match: 4. The chain's CDR3 is CASSSRTGGSDTQYF. The CDR3 bases are TGTGCCAGCAGCTCGCGGACAGGGGGCTCAGATACGCAGTATTTT. Full variable domain (outside the CDR3, taken from reference TRBV7-3 and TRBJ2-3): GAGVSQTPSNKVTEKGKYVELRCDPISGHTALYWYRQSLGQGPEFLIYFQGTGAADDSGLPNDRFFAVRPEGSVSTLKIQRTERGDSAVYLCASSSRTGGSDTQYFGPGTRLTVL.

The V call is TRBV6-5, the J call TRBJ1-6, with 7 positions matching TRBD1. Germline values: CDR1 MNHEY, CDR2 SVGAGI. Trimming cost V 6 bases and J 7 bases; bases outside gene matches: 6. The CDR3 consists of 14 residues. CDR3 nucleotides: TGTGCCAGCAGCCCGACAGGGTTCAATTCACCCCTCCACTTT. Protein: CASSPTGFNSPLHF.

This clone was detected only once. The chain joins TRBV29-1 to TRBJ2-1; 9 nucleotides match TRBD1. Germline loops: CDR1 SQVTM, CDR2 ANQGSEA. V lost 4 bases and J lost 9; bases outside the gene matches: 10. This CDR3 comprises 14 residues. The CDR3 nucleotides are TGCAGCGTTGGTCCGGGACAGGGTATCGCTGAGCAGTTCTTC. It specifies CSVGPGQGIAEQFF.

The chain carries TRBV3-1 (or the pseudogene TRBV3-2) and TRBJ1-5; 7 nucleotides line up with TRBD1. This CDR3 contains 13 residues. The germline V gene encodes CDR1 LGHDT and CDR2 YNNKEL (reference sequence). V was clipped by 1 base and J by 7 bases; unmatched bases: 1. The CDR3 protein is CASSQAGGQPQHF. CDR3 sequence (DNA): TGTGCCAGCAGCCAAGCAGGGGGACAGCCCCAGCATTTT.

The rearrangement links TRBV19 to TRBJ1-5, with 7 bases fitting TRBD1. The germline CDR1 and CDR2 sequences are LNHDA and SQIVND (reference sequence). This CDR3 contains 16 residues. V lost 3 bases, J lost 4 bases, and 9 bases stayed unmatched. The DNA for the CDR3 is TGTGCCAGTAGTATGAGCAGGGGGTACCCGAATCAGCCCCAGCATTTT. Translation: CASSMSRGYPNQPQHF.

This chain uses TRBV4-3 with TRBJ2-2; 11 bases align to TRBD2. CDR1 is LGHNA and CDR2 is YSLEER in the germline V gene. The length of the CDR3 is 18 residues. V trimming: 0 bases; J trimming: 6 bases; junction bases outside the gene matches: 9. The CDR3 is CASSQDLLAGGRAGELFF. DNA for the CDR3: TGCGCCAGCAGCCAAGATTTGCTAGCGGGGGGACGGGCCGGGGAGCTGTTTTTT.

This chain joins TRBV30 and TRBJ1-5; unclear D gene. The ends were cut back, 7 bases at V and 6 bases at J, with 4 bases in the middle. Germline loops: CDR1 GTSNPN, CDR2 SVGIG (reference sequence). CDR3 length: 9 amino acids. As DNA, the CDR3 is TGTGCCTCAGGTCAGCCCCAGCATTTT. Translation gives CASGQPQHF.

This chain connects TRBV4-1 to TRBJ2-7, with D possibly TRBD2 on 5 matching bases. This CDR3 comprises 17 residues. In germline, CDR1 is MGHRA, CDR2 YSYEKL. The ends were cut back, 2 bases at V and 3 bases at J, with 20 bases in the middle. CDR3 in DNA: TGCGCCAGCAGCCAACCTAAGTTCGGGGTTCGGGACTACGAGCAGTACTTC. This encodes CASSQPKFGVRDYEQYF.

V and J are TRBV27 and TRBJ2-1; TRBD2 might be the D (5 bases). Between the trimmed V and J ends, which lost 5 bases and 7 bases, there was a span of 15 bases. From germline, CDR1 is MNHEY and CDR2 SMNVEV (reference sequence). The CDR3 extends over 14 amino acids. CDR3 sequence (DNA): TGTGCCAGCAGTATCGTCGGGGTCGGGAATGAGCAGTTCTTC. Translation: CASSIVGVGNEQFF.

The chain has TRBV6-5 and TRBJ1-5; no definite D call. The CDR3 totals 16 residues. V shed 2 bases and J shed 0 bases, with 11 bases lying between them. In germline, CDR1 is MNHEY, CDR2 SVGAGI. The DNA for the CDR3 is TGTGCCAGCAGTTACGAGACATTCAATAGCAATCAGCCCCAGCATTTT. Translated, it gives CASSYETFNSNQPQHF.

The genes are TRBV2 and TRBJ1-1, with 8 bases matching TRBD1. CDR3 length equals 14 residues. J lost 7 bases, V lost 3 bases, and 7 bases had no gene match. Germline lookup yields CDR1 SNHLY and CDR2 FYNNEI. CDR3 residues: CASSEQGAIGEAFF. For the CDR3, the DNA is TGTGCCAGCAGTGAGCAGGGGGCGATTGGTGAAGCTTTCTTT.

The chain employs TRBV4-3 and TRBJ1-1; D ambiguous. Germline V lookup: CDR1 LGHNA, CDR2 YSLEER. The ends were cut back, 1 base at V and 3 bases at J, with 12 bases in the middle. The CDR3 length is 15 residues. The CDR3: CASSQGATWDTEAFF. In DNA form, the CDR3 reads TGCGCCAGCAGCCAAGGGGCCACTTGGGACACTGAAGCTTTCTTT.

V and J are TRBV7-8 and TRBJ2-1, with D perhaps matching TRBD1 (5 bases). V was pared by 4 bases and J by 2 bases, with 18 bases between. Germline lookup yields CDR1 SGHVS and CDR2 FQNEAQ. The CDR3 consists of 17 residues. The CDR3 sequence is CASSSNRFLGAYNEQFF. DNA for the CDR3: TGTGCCAGCAGCTCAAACAGGTTCCTAGGGGCCTACAATGAGCAGTTCTTC.

The chain links TRBV5-1 to TRBJ1-2; 10 positions match TRBD1. J gave up 3 bases and V 3 bases, and 5 bases lay outside the gene matches. CDR1 SGHRS and CDR2 YFSETQ come from the germline V gene. The CDR3 loop spans 15 amino acids. The CDR3 protein is CASSYRQGADYGYTF. The CDR3 nucleotides read TGCGCCAGCAGCTACAGACAGGGGGCGGACTATGGCTACACCTTC.

J is TRBJ2-7 and V is TRBV7-4; 9 bases map to TRBD1. Germline CDR1 is SGHVT and CDR2 is SQSDAQ. This CDR3 region has 13 residues. The V gene end was trimmed by 10 bases and the J gene end by 5 bases; junction bases not matched to a gene: 9. CDR3 coding DNA: TGTGCCAACCTTGGGACAGGGTCCCACGAGCAGTACTTC. It is translated as CANLGTGSHEQYF.

The chain is built from TRBV29-1 and TRBJ2-5; a weak D match, TRBD1 (6 bases). This CDR3 is built from 13 residues. Trimming removed 6 bases from V and 2 bases from J, with 13 bases in between. The germline gives CDR1 SQVTM, CDR2 ANQGSEA. The CDR3 region has the DNA TGCAGCGTCCTTCGGGACAAACAAGAGACCCAGTACTTC. It is translated as CSVLRDKQETQYF.

The V and J genes are TRBV7-6 and TRBJ2-2, with TRBD2 identical over 10 bases. Germline CDR1 and CDR2: SGHVS and FNYEAQ. V lost 3 bases to trimming and J lost 5 bases; unmatched junction nucleotides: 6. The CDR3 sequence is 16 residues long. The CDR3 reads CASSLGLAGVTGELFF. CDR3 DNA: TGTGCCAGCAGCTTGGGGCTAGCGGGAGTTACCGGGGAGCTGTTTTTT.

This clone was counted only a few times. CDR3 protein: CATSRDQGPYGYTF. The CDR3 region has the DNA TGTGCCACCAGCAGAGATCAGGGGCCCTATGGCTACACCTTC. The rearrangement uses TRBV15 and TRBJ1-2; possibly TRBD1 for D (6 bases). Trimming took off 0 bases at V and 4 bases at J, with 9 bases between the two ends. From germline, CDR1 is LNHNV and CDR2 YYDKDF (reference sequence). This CDR3 spans 14 amino acids.

V is TRBV3-1 (or the pseudogene TRBV3-2) and J is TRBJ2-3, with 14 bases aligning to TRBD2. CDR3 length: 17 amino acids. V lost 3 bases to trimming and J lost 1 base; unmatched junction nucleotides: 3. The germline CDR1 and CDR2 sequences are LGHDT and YNNKEL (reference sequence). CDR3 nucleotides: TGTGCCAGCAGCCACCGACTAGCGGGGGGGGGCACAGATACGCAGTATTTT. This codes for CASSHRLAGGGTDTQYF.

In this sample, this clone turned up a few times. This chain joins TRBV2 and TRBJ2-1; 7 bases match TRBD1. Germline V gives CDR1 SNHLY, CDR2 FYNNEI. J was trimmed by 4 bases and V by 7 bases; bases with no gene match: 4. The CDR3 has 13 amino acids. CDR3 sequence (DNA): TGTGCCAGCAAGGGGGCCTATTACAATGAGCAGTTCTTC. Its protein is CASKGAYYNEQFF.

This chain uses TRBV4-3 with TRBJ1-4, with 7 bases matching TRBD1. The V gene end was trimmed by 1 base and the J gene end by 4 bases; junction bases not matched to a gene: 3. Per germline, CDR1 LGHNA and CDR2 YSLEER. The CDR3 sequence is 15 residues long. The CDR3 sequence is CASSQGQGRNEKLFF. The CDR3 DNA follows: TGCGCCAGCAGCCAAGGACAGGGTCGTAATGAAAAACTGTTTTTT.

The count of this clone is one. The same CDR3 arises from other DNA sequences in this sample as well. V gene TRBV5-1 combines with J gene TRBJ2-2, with 8 bases that match TRBD2. There are 15 residues in the CDR3. J was trimmed by 4 bases and V by 4 bases; bases with no gene match: 6. Germline V gives CDR1 SGHRS, CDR2 YFSETQ. The CDR3 DNA sequence: TGCGCCAGCAGCCTCGCGGGGGGCAGCACCGGGGAGCTGTTTTTT. It is translated as CASSLAGGSTGELFF.